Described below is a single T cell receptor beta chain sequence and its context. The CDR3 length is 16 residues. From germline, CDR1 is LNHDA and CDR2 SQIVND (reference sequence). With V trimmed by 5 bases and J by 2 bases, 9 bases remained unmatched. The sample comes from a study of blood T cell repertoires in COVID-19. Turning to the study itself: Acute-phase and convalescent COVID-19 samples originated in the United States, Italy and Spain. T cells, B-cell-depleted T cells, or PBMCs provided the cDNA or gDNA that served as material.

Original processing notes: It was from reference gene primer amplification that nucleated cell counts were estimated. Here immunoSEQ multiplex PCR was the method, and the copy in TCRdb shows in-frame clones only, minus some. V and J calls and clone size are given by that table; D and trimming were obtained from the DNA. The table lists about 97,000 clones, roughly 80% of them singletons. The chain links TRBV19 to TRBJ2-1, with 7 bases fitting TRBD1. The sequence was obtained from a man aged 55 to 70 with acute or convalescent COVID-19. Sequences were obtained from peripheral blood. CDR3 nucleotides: TGTGCCAGTAGTCCCACAGTAGGGGGCGCCTACAATGAGCAGTTCTTC. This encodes CASSPTVGGAYNEQFF.